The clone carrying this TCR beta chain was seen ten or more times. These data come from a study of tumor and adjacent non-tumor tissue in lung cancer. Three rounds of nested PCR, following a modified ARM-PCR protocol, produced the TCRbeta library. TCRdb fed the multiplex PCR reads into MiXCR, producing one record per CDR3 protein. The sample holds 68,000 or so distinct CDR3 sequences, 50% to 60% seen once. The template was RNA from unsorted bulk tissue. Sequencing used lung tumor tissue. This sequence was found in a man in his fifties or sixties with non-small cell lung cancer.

CDR3 amino acids: CASSLEALEQFF. The CDR3 coding sequence is TGTGCCAGCAGTTTAGAGGCTCTTGAGCAGTTCTTC. The genes are TRBV12-3 or TRBV12-4 and TRBJ2-1, with unresolved D. The V gene lost 1 base and the J gene lost 9 bases, with 7 bases spanning the gap. The CDR3 is 12 residues long.